This T cell receptor (beta chain) was recovered during a study of T cell changes during pregnancy in multiple sclerosis. The V end lost 4 bases, the J end lost 2 bases, and 12 bases lay between the germline ends. The length of the CDR3 is 14 residues. Germline V lookup: CDR1 LGHNA, CDR2 YSLEER. Using immunoSEQ multiplex PCR, the repertoire was profiled, and TCRdb retains in-frame clones only, with some absent. The sample consists of some 55,000 clones, roughly 89% of them appearing once. The TCR comes from a human donor whose cells served as feeder cells for cultures in a pregnancy study. Sequenced sample: peripheral blood from another person, used as feeder cells. V and J are TRBV4-3 and TRBJ2-7; no clear D. The CDR3: CASSPGPDAYEQYF. As DNA, the CDR3 is TGCGCCAGCAGCCCTGGACCGGATGCCTACGAGCAGTACTTC.